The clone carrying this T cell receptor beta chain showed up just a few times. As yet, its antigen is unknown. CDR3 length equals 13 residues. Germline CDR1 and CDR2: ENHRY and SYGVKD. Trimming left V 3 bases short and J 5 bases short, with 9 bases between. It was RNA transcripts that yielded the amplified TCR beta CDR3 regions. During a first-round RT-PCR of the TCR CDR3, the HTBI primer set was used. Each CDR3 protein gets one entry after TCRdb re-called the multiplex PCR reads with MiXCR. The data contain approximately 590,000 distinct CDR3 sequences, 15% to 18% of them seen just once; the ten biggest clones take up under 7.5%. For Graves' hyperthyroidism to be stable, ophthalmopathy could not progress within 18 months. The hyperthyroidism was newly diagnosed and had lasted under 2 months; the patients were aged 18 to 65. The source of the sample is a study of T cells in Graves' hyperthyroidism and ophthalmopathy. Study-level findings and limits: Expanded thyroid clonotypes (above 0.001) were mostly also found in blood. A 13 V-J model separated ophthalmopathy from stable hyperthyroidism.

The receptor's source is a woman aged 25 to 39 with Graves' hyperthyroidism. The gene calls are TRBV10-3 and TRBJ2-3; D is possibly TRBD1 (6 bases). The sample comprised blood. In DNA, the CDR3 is TGTGCCATCAGTGAATGGGGGCTAGATACGCAGTATTTT. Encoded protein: CAISEWGLDTQYF.